This TCR beta chain emerged from a study of CD8+CD57+ T cells in acquired aplastic anemia. General study findings and limits: Overlap between patients and controls comprised just under 30 CD8+ CDR3 sequences.

Concerning this clonotype itself: Its antigen is unidentified.

This CDR3 is built from 14 residues. CDR1 ENHRY and CDR2 SYGVKD come from the germline V gene. V gave up 10 bases and J gave up 2 bases; unmatched junction bases: 8. The sequenced patients had an expansion of CD8+CD57+ cells seen by flow cytometry. Severe acquired aplastic anemia was present in all patients. The use of genomic DNA as template underpinned the TCR beta VDJ and CDR3 profiling. TCRdb itself ran the reads through MiXCR, one entry per CDR3 protein. In the table there are under 250,000 distinct CDR3 sequences, over 55% of which are singletons. The sample was sorted CD4+, CD8+, or CD8+CD57+ T cells (not recorded which) from PBMCs. This sequence joins TRBV10-3 and TRBJ2-7; 10 bases line up with TRBD1. This TCR came from a human donor with aplastic anemia. The CDR3 here is CATEGGTGAYEQYF. In DNA form, the CDR3 reads TGTGCCACCGAGGGAGGGACAGGGGCCTACGAGCAGTACTTC.